The 27 T cell receptor beta chains presented below share a single source sample, sequenced in a study of T cell responses to AZD1222 COVID-19 vaccine. The data were produced by immunoSEQ multiplex PCR, yet TCRdb's version contains in-frame clones alone and is incomplete. The table includes about 130,000 clones, 86% detected once. Sequences were derived from peripheral blood, sampled on day 0 of AZD1222 vaccination. The origin of the receptors is an adult in good health.

This rearrangement joins TRBV6-2 or TRBV6-3 to TRBJ1-2; the D gene is possibly TRBD1 (5 bases). This CDR3 has 17 amino acids. CDR1 and CDR2 (germline): MNHEY, SVGEGT. Trimming stripped 2 bases from V and 9 bases from J, with 25 bases between. The CDR3 protein is CASSYNMAAPGRESYTF. Here the CDR3 DNA reads TGTGCCAGCAGTTACAATATGGCGGCGCCAGGGAGAGAGAGCTACACCTTC.

This chain connects TRBV11-2 to TRBJ1-5; the D is unclear. Germline values: CDR1 SGHAT, CDR2 FQNNGV. V dropped 0 bases and J dropped 5 bases, with 5 bases sitting between them. The CDR3 runs to 13 residues. CDR3 DNA: TGTGCCAGCAGCTTAGAAAGGGATCAGCCCCAGCATTTT. Protein: CASSLERDQPQHF. The full variable domain, in which reference TRBV11-2 and TRBJ1-5 provide the parts outside the CDR3, is EAGVAQSPRYKIIEKRQSVAFWCNPISGHATLYWYQQILGQGPKLLIQFQNNGVVDDSQLPKDRFSAERLKGVDSTLKIQPAKLEDSAVYLCASSLERDQPQHFGDGTRLSIL.

The CDR3 DNA reads as TGTGCCAGCAGTACAGGGTCAGATCAGCCCCAGCATTTT. Amino acid sequence: CASSTGSDQPQHF. The chain combines TRBV12-3 or TRBV12-4 with TRBJ1-5, with a tentative D call TRBD1 (6 bases). The CDR3 is 13 amino acids. Trimming stripped 5 bases from V and 5 bases from J, with 10 bases between.

The rearrangement links TRBV7-3 to TRBJ1-1, with 9 bases that match TRBD1. The CDR3 is made up of 14 amino acids. Germline CDR1 is SGHTA and CDR2 is FQGTGA. With V trimmed by 5 bases and J by 4 bases, 5 bases remained unmatched. CDR3 DNA: TGTGCCAGCAGCCCACAGGGGGCGGGCACTGAAGCTTTCTTT. Protein sequence: CASSPQGAGTEAFF.

The chain has TRBV7-9 and TRBJ2-1; 7 positions match TRBD2. The V segment lost 3 bases and the J segment 7 bases; nucleotides outside the gene matches: 6. CDR3 length: 14 amino acids. From germline, CDR1 is SEHNR and CDR2 FQNEAQ (reference sequence). For the CDR3, the DNA is TGTGCCAGCAGCTTTTTACTAGCGAGGAATGAGCAGTTCTTC. Amino acids: CASSFLLARNEQFF. The full variable domain, rest sourced from reference TRBV7-9 and TRBJ2-1, is DTGVSQNPRHKITKRGQNVTFRCDPISEHNRLYWYRQTLGQGPEFLTYFQNEAQLEKSRLLSDRFSAERPKGSFSTLEIQRTEQGDSAMYLCASSFLLARNEQFFGPGTRLTVL.

This clone was observed once. The chain uses TRBV7-9 and TRBJ2-2; possible D gene TRBD2, 5 bases. Germline V gene lookup returns CDR1 SEHNR and CDR2 FQNEAQ (reference sequence). Trimming took off 4 bases at V and 6 bases at J, with 15 bases between the two ends. The CDR3 runs to 15 residues. The CDR3 spells CASSSSALAPGELFF. Written as DNA, the CDR3 is TGTGCCAGCAGCTCGTCGGCCCTAGCCCCCGGGGAGCTGTTTTTT.

The J gene is TRBJ1-6, the V gene TRBV27, with TRBD1 identical over 8 bases. This CDR3 is 13 amino acids long. The germline CDR1 and CDR2 sequences are MNHEY and SMNVEV (reference sequence). V was clipped by 6 bases and J by 8 bases; unmatched bases: 3. The CDR3 loop reads CASRTGVDSPLHF. CDR3 DNA sequence: TGTGCCAGCAGGACAGGGGTAGATTCACCCCTCCACTTT.

This clone came up once. The V call is TRBV30, the J call TRBJ2-5, with 11 bases matching TRBD2. J gave up 2 bases and V 4 bases, and 9 bases lay outside the gene matches. This CDR3 has 16 amino acids. CDR1 and CDR2 from the germline V gene are GTSNPN and SVGIG (reference sequence). The CDR3 loop is CAWKLAGVSGQETQYF. The CDR3 DNA reads TGTGCCTGGAAACTAGCGGGAGTCTCGGGACAAGAGACCCAGTACTTC.

The genes are TRBV5-5 and TRBJ2-7, with TRBD1 as a possible D gene (5 bases). CDR1 and CDR2 from the germline V gene are SGHKS and YYEKEE (reference sequence). Trimming took 1 base from V and 2 from J, leaving 10 bases between them. The CDR3 is 14 residues long. The CDR3 DNA follows: TGTGCCAGCAGCTTGTCCGCAGGGACCTACGAGCAGTACTTC. Its protein is CASSLSAGTYEQYF. The whole variable domain, remainder taken from reference TRBV5-5 and TRBJ2-7, is DAGVTQSPTHLIKTRGQQVTLRCSPISGHKSVSWYQQVLGQGPQFIFQYYEKEERGRGNFPDRFSARQFPNYSSELNVNALLLGDSALYLCASSLSAGTYEQYFGPGTRLTVT.

The chain has TRBV5-4 and TRBJ2-3, with 9 bases fitting TRBD2. CDR3 length: 16 amino acids. The V gene end was trimmed by 4 bases and the J gene end by 2 bases; junction bases not matched to a gene: 8. CDR1 and CDR2 (germline): SGHNT, YYREEE (reference sequence). The CDR3 DNA is TGTGCCAGCAGCCTGCTGGCGGGGGGGTCCACAGATACGCAGTATTTT. Translation gives CASSLLAGGSTDTQYF.

The V gene is TRBV9, the J gene TRBJ2-3; D ambiguous. The V and J ends lost 1 base and 6 bases respectively, with 12 bases between them. The germline gives CDR1 SGDLS, CDR2 YYNGEE. The CDR3 is 14 residues long. DNA for the CDR3: TGTGCCAGCAGCGTACTCCCTAATAGTGATACGCAGTATTTT. Its protein is CASSVLPNSDTQYF. The entire variable domain, with the rest obtained from reference TRBV9 and TRBJ2-3, is as follows: DSGVTQTPKHLITATGQRVTLRCSPRSGDLSVYWYQQSLDQGLQFLIQYYNGEERAKGNILERFSAQQFPDLHSELNLSSLELGDSALYFCASSVLPNSDTQYFGPGTRLTVL.

V gene TRBV27 combines with J gene TRBJ2-7; D ambiguous. The CDR3 spans 13 residues. V was cut by 5 bases and J by 3 bases, with 11 bases left in between. CDR1 MNHEY and CDR2 SMNVEV come from the germline V gene (reference sequence). This CDR3 reads CASSPRSSYEQYF. The CDR3 nucleotides are TGTGCCAGCAGTCCTCGCAGCAGCTACGAGCAGTACTTC.

The rearrangement uses TRBV7-9 and TRBJ2-5; possibly TRBD1 for D (6 bases). Trimming stripped 5 bases from V and 9 bases from J, with 16 bases between. The CDR3 spans 13 residues. Germline V gives CDR1 SEHNR, CDR2 FQNEAQ (reference sequence). In DNA form, the CDR3 reads TGTGCCAGCAGCCCCCAGGGGCCCCGGGCCCAGTACTTC. This translates into CASSPQGPRAQYF.

This chain joins TRBV27 and TRBJ2-2; D is ambiguous. The CDR3 is made up of 14 amino acids. The germline gives CDR1 MNHEY, CDR2 SMNVEV (reference sequence). The ends were cut back, 8 bases at V and 1 base at J, with 11 bases in the middle. The CDR3 region is CASGSRGNTGELFF. CDR3 nucleotides: TGTGCCAGCGGGTCAAGAGGGAACACCGGGGAGCTGTTTTTT.

The chain recombines TRBV3-1 (or the pseudogene TRBV3-2) with TRBJ2-1; 11 bases match TRBD2. Germline V gene sequence: CDR1 LGHDT, CDR2 YNNKEL (reference sequence). V shed 3 bases, J shed 5 bases, and the junction held 6 bases outside the gene matches. This CDR3 spans 16 amino acids. For the CDR3, the DNA is TGTGCCAGCAGCCAGGGGACTAGCGGCTACAACAATGAGCAGTTCTTC. Amino acid sequence: CASSQGTSGYNNEQFF.

CDR3 DNA: TGTGCCAGCAGTTTATCTGTACAGTTCTACGAGCAGTACTTC. Translation gives CASSLSVQFYEQYF. The V and J genes are TRBV28 and TRBJ2-7; D is uncertain. The CDR3 has 14 residues. The ends were cut back, 1 base at V and 3 bases at J, with 10 bases in the middle. Germline V gives CDR1 MDHEN, CDR2 SYDVKM.

This clone showed up many times. The chain couples TRBV7-3 to TRBJ2-2, with D unclear. Germline V gene data show CDR1 as SGHTA and CDR2 as FQGTGA. The CDR3 contains 17 residues. V lost 1 base and J lost 5, with 17 bases in between. CDR3 nucleotides: TGTGCCAGCAGCTTAAATGTGGGCGCCGTTGGTACCGGGGAGCTGTTTTTT. It codes for CASSLNVGAVGTGELFF.

V is TRBV10-3 and J is TRBJ1-4, with TRBD1 matching over 10 bases. The CDR3 runs to 14 residues. Germline V CDR1 and CDR2: ENHRY, SYGVKD. V lost 6 bases and J lost 2; bases outside the gene matches: 0. The CDR3 loop reads CAIRDRGTNEKLFF. DNA for the CDR3: TGTGCCATCAGGGACAGGGGGACTAATGAAAAACTGTTTTTT.

The chain joins TRBV4-1 to TRBJ2-7; TRBD2 is a possible D gene (5 bases). CDR3 length equals 14 residues. Germline lookup yields CDR1 MGHRA and CDR2 YSYEKL. V was pared by 3 bases and J by 5 bases, with 14 bases between. CDR3 loop: CASSHSLGVNEQYF. In DNA, the CDR3 is TGCGCCAGCAGCCACTCACTCGGGGTAAACGAGCAGTACTTC.

The table lists this clone with a few counts. This chain connects TRBV7-2 to TRBJ2-6; D remains ambiguous. The V gene's germline CDR1 is SGHTA and CDR2 FQGNSA. CDR3 length: 14 residues. V lost 5 bases, J lost 0 bases, and 5 bases lay in between. The CDR3 region is CASSPHSGANVLTF. The DNA for the CDR3 is TGTGCCAGCAGCCCACACTCTGGGGCCAACGTCCTGACTTTC.

This rearrangement joins TRBV7-2 to TRBJ2-5; D might be TRBD2 (5 bases). Deletions cut 5 bases from V and 1 base from J, with 14 bases between. The CDR3 runs 15 residues. Germline V gives CDR1 SGHTA, CDR2 FQGNSA. Here the CDR3 reads CASSTSPRFQETQYF. CDR3 nucleotides: TGTGCCAGCAGCACTAGTCCCAGATTCCAAGAGACCCAGTACTTC.

The chain recombines TRBV12-5 with TRBJ2-3; D tentatively fits TRBD1 or TRBD2 (5 bases each). CDR3 length: 15 residues. Germline CDR1 is LGHNT and CDR2 is FRNRAP. With 2 bases removed from V and 0 bases from J, the gap between germline ends came to 9 bases. In DNA, the CDR3 is TGTGCTAGTGGTTTGTCGGGGCCTAGCACAGATACGCAGTATTTT. This gives the protein CASGLSGPSTDTQYF.

The rearrangement links TRBV9 to TRBJ1-3; a possible D gene is TRBD1 (6 bases). V was clipped by 4 bases and J by 6 bases, with 20 bases between them. Germline CDR1 SGDLS, CDR2 YYNGEE. This CDR3 region has 16 residues. The CDR3 region is CASSPIGGRSSNTIYF. The CDR3 nucleotides read TGTGCCAGCAGCCCGATCGGGGGGCGTTCTTCAAACACCATATATTTT.

The CDR3 here is CASSPGSGAITEAFF. DNA of the CDR3: TGCGCCAGCAGCCCTGGATCGGGGGCGATCACTGAAGCTTTCTTT. The V gene is TRBV5-1, the J gene TRBJ1-1; weak D call: TRBD1 (6 bases). Germline V gene data show CDR1 as SGHRS and CDR2 as YFSETQ. V dropped 4 bases and J dropped 4 bases, with 17 bases sitting between them. This CDR3 spans 15 amino acids.

The rearrangement links TRBV28 to TRBJ2-3, with D possibly being TRBD1 (6 bases). The germline V gene encodes CDR1 MDHEN and CDR2 SYDVKM. V lost 6 bases and J lost 5, with 15 bases in between. The CDR3 extends over 14 amino acids. The CDR3 here is CASRGHLRGDTQYF. CDR3 DNA sequence: TGTGCCAGCAGGGGACACCTCAGGGGAGATACGCAGTATTTT.

The V call is TRBV7-2, the J call TRBJ1-3, with a tentative D call TRBD1 (5 bases). Germline CDR1 and CDR2: SGHTA and FQGNSA. This CDR3 spans 15 amino acids. The V end was cut by 1 base, the J end by 2 bases, with 9 bases between. The DNA for the CDR3 is TGTGCCAGCAGCTTAGTAGGGGCGGCTGGAAACACCATATATTTT. Translation: CASSLVGAAGNTIYF. Variable domain in full (rest from reference TRBV7-2 and TRBJ1-3): GAGVSQSPSNKVTEKGKDVELRCDPISGHTALYWYRQSLGQGLEFLIYFQGNSAPDKSGLPSDRFSAERTGGSVSTLTIQRTQQEDSAVYLCASSLVGAAGNTIYFGEGSWLTVV.

V gene TRBV24-1 combines with J gene TRBJ2-2; 7 nucleotides match TRBD1. J gave up 4 bases and V 9 bases, and 4 bases lay outside the gene matches. This CDR3 has 13 amino acids. Germline CDR1 and CDR2: KGHDR and SFDVKD. CDR3 DNA sequence: TGTGCCACCGAGGACAGGTCCACCGGGGAGCTGTTTTTT. This sequence encodes CATEDRSTGELFF.